This TCR beta chain emerged from a study of blood T cell repertoires in COVID-19. Study context: From T cells, B-cell-depleted T cells, or PBMCs came the material, which was cDNA or gDNA.

The CDR3 has 13 residues. Germline-derived CDR1 and CDR2 are SGHTA and FQGTGA. V dropped 1 base and J dropped 8; count of bases not matched to a gene: 1. In the original analysis: Researchers report that nucleated cell counts were estimated from reference gene primer amplification. Some clones are missing from TCRdb's copy, which holds only in-frame ones; the method was immunoSEQ multiplex PCR. That table gives V, J and clone size, and the DNA gave D and trimming. This sample yields roughly 180,000 clones, of which about 85% are seen a single time; just under 8.5% belongs to the top ten. The clonotype was recovered from a woman in her sixties with acute or convalescent COVID-19. The specimen sequenced was peripheral blood. The V and J genes are TRBV7-3 and TRBJ1-1, with TRBD1 identical over 10 bases. In DNA form, the CDR3 reads TGTGCCAGCAGCTTAAGGGACAGGGGAGAAGCTTTCTTT. Its translation is CASSLRDRGEAFF.